Listed below are T cell receptor beta chains from one sample, sequenced in a study of regulatory T cells in long-lasting Graves disease. TCRdb re-called the multiplex PCR reads through MiXCR, storing one row per CDR3 protein. The table has over 350,000 distinct CDR3 sequences, over 14% seen once. This sample also appeared in a second study, on T cells in Graves' hyperthyroidism and ophthalmopathy.

Sequences were derived from peripheral blood mononuclear cells (PBMCs), sampled at new diagnosis, from a patient treated with antithyroid drugs. These TCRs come from a woman in her forties with Graves disease. The CDR3 runs from the conserved cysteine through the conserved F or W. The order of the fields is clone size, D gene, CDR3 length, J gene, V gene, CDR3 protein, CDR3 DNA. The D gene is left open where the match is weak. Clone size, where shown, is once, few, many, or a class for clones that have expanded.

many,TRBD2,16,TRBJ2-3,TRBV7-9,CASSATSGSGTDTQYF,TGTGCCAGCAGCGCCACTAGCGGGAGCGGCACAGATACGCAGTATTTT
many,TRBD1,17,TRBJ2-2,TRBV6-1,CASNKGQGVLSTGELFF,TGTGCCAGCAATAAGGGACAGGGAGTTTTAAGTACCGGGGAGCTGTTTTTT
NA,NA,13,TRBJ2-7,TRBV28,CASSLKVPYEQYF,TGTGCCAGCAGTTTAAAGGTTCCCTACGAGCAGTACTTC
NA,TRBD1,15,TRBJ1-1,TRBV27,CASSPHVQGYTEAFF,TGTGCCAGCAGTCCCCACGTACAGGGGTACACTGAAGCTTTCTTT
few,TRBD1,16,TRBJ2-3,TRBV14,CASSQDGTGITDTQYF,TGTGCCAGCAGCCAAGATGGGACAGGGATCACAGATACGCAGTATTTT
NA,NA,13,TRBJ2-7,TRBV7-9,CASSQLGWGEQYF,TGTGCCAGCAGTCAACTGGGCTGGGGGGAGCAGTACTTC
many,NA,13,TRBJ2-1,TRBV12-3/TRBV12-4,CAQGSLTLNEQFF,TGTGCCCAGGGCTCGCTAACACTCAATGAGCAGTTCTTC
few,TRBD2,18,TRBJ2-3,TRBV6-4,CASSATRGALAEGGTQYF,TGTGCCAGCAGCGCAACGAGGGGGGCACTAGCGGAAGGGGGTACGCAGTATTTT
NA,NA,14,TRBJ2-3,TRBV5-4,CASSQPGTPDTQYF,TGTGCCAGCAGCCAACCCGGCACCCCAGATACGCAGTATTTT
many,TRBD1,12,TRBJ1-1,TRBV30,CACFRGRTEAFF,TGTGCCTGCTTCAGGGGGAGGACTGAAGCTTTCTTT
many,NA,12,TRBJ2-5,TRBV2,CASLNRQETQYF,TGTGCCAGCCTTAATAGACAAGAGACCCAGTACTTC
NA,NA,13,TRBJ2-7,TRBV28,CASSFLGQDEQYF,TGTGCCAGCAGTTTCCTGGGACAAGACGAGCAGTACTTC
few,NA,17,TRBJ1-5,TRBV5-8,CASSLLKGGRGNQPQHF,TGTGCCAGCAGCTTGTTGAAAGGGGGACGGGGCAATCAGCCCCAGCATTTT
many,TRBD1,14,TRBJ2-1,TRBV7-8,CASSLRQGWNEQFF,TGTGCCAGCAGCTTACGACAGGGGTGGAATGAGCAGTTCTTC
few,NA,13,TRBJ1-1,TRBV6-2/TRBV6-3,CASSYGPGFEAFF,TGTGCCAGCAGTTACGGCCCCGGATTTGAAGCTTTCTTT
few,NA,17,TRBJ2-5,TRBV7-2,CASSLDTGKGWGETQYF,TGTGCCAGCAGCTTAGACACAGGGAAGGGGTGGGGGGAGACCCAGTACTTC
NA,TRBD1,18,TRBJ2-6,TRBV30,CAWSAWDSYFSGANVLTF,TGTGCCTGGAGTGCTTGGGACAGTTACTTCTCTGGGGCCAACGTCCTGACTTTC
NA,NA,16,TRBJ1-5,TRBV6-5,CASSYSAEGKDQPQHF,TGTGCCAGCAGTTACTCGGCGGAGGGGAAGGATCAGCCCCAGCATTTT
many,NA,15,TRBJ1-2,TRBV6-1,CASSESGGFDYGYTF,TGTGCCAGCAGTGAATCGGGGGGCTTCGACTATGGCTACACCTTC
many,TRBD2,16,TRBJ2-5,TRBV20-1,CSARDYREVKQETQYF,TGCAGTGCTAGAGATTACCGGGAGGTAAAACAAGAGACCCAGTACTTC
NA,NA,16,TRBJ2-7,TRBV4-3,CASSQEARGVETEQYF,TGCGCCAGCAGCCAAGAGGCCAGGGGCGTTGAAACCGAGCAGTACTTC
many,NA,14,TRBJ2-3,TRBV20-1,CRPTGDYGTDTQYF,TGCAGACCGACAGGGGACTACGGCACAGATACGCAGTATTTT
NA,TRBD1,16,TRBJ2-2,TRBV11-1,CASSYPDRGINEELFF,TGTGCCAGCAGCTACCCGGACAGGGGGATTAACGAGGAGCTGTTTTTT
NA,NA,14,TRBJ1-1,TRBV6-1,CASRPPNTPFAAFF,TGTGCCAGCAGACCCCCGAATACTCCGTTCGCGGCTTTCTTT
many,TRBD1,15,TRBJ1-2,TRBV6-1,CASRDPKTGNYGYTF,TGTGCCAGCAGAGACCCAAAGACAGGGAACTATGGCTACACCTTC
many,NA,13,TRBJ2-7,TRBV2,CASIGAGSYEQYF,TGTGCCAGCATTGGCGCGGGAAGCTACGAGCAGTACTTC
NA,TRBD2,15,TRBJ2-1,TRBV6-1,CASSPVYSGSYEQFF,TGTGCCAGCAGCCCCGTGTATAGCGGGAGCTATGAGCAGTTCTTC
NA,TRBD2,16,TRBJ2-1,TRBV9,CASSVTLAGGHNEQFF,TGTGCCAGCAGCGTAACTCTAGCGGGAGGTCACAATGAGCAGTTCTTC